The next 21 T cell receptor beta chains were all read from a single sample in a study of blood T cell repertoires in COVID-19. Repertoires were generated with immunoSEQ multiplex PCR, while TCRdb's copy carries only in-frame clones and drops some. In the table there are about 230,000 clones, more than 80% of which are singletons. The sequenced sample consisted of PBMCs or T cells enriched from blood (not recorded which). The receptors were sampled from a man in his sixties who had recovered from COVID-19.

The table lists this clone with a count of one. The chain recombines TRBV5-1 with TRBJ2-1; 12 bases fit TRBD2. J lost 7 bases, V lost 6 bases, and 5 bases had no gene match. Germline assignment: CDR1 SGHRS and CDR2 YFSETQ. The CDR3 length is 14 residues. For the CDR3, the DNA is TGCGCCAGCACCGTGACTAGCGGGGGAAATGAGCAGTTCTTC. Translated, it gives CASTVTSGGNEQFF.

This chain connects TRBV4-3 to TRBJ2-7; 7 bases match TRBD1. Trimming took 0 bases from V and 1 from J; bases not matched to a gene: 3. This CDR3 is built from 15 residues. Germline-derived CDR1 and CDR2 are LGHNA and YSLEER. The chain's CDR3 is CASSQETGRSYEQYF. CDR3 nucleotide sequence: TGCGCCAGCAGCCAAGAGACAGGGCGATCCTACGAGCAGTACTTC.

This clone was picked up one time. This chain connects TRBV19 to TRBJ2-1; TRBD1 matches 7 bases. This CDR3 is 15 amino acids long. CDR1 and CDR2 (germline): LNHDA, SQIVND (reference sequence). V shed 4 bases and J 0 bases; nucleotides not matched to a gene: 3. The CDR3 bases are TGTGCCAGTAGTAAGGGACAGAGCTCCTACAATGAGCAGTTCTTC. Its protein product is CASSKGQSSYNEQFF.

The chain employs TRBV11-2 and TRBJ2-4; perhaps TRBD2 as D (6 bases). Trimming removed 5 bases from V and 3 bases from J, with 14 bases in between. The V gene's germline CDR1 is SGHAT and CDR2 FQNNGV. The CDR3 sequence is 15 residues long. The CDR3 nucleotides read TGTGCCAGCAGCCGACTAGATTTGGGCAAAAACATTCAGTACTTC. Its protein product is CASSRLDLGKNIQYF. The full variable domain, with the rest looked up from reference TRBV11-2 and TRBJ2-4, is EAGVAQSPRYKIIEKRQSVAFWCNPISGHATLYWYQQILGQGPKLLIQFQNNGVVDDSQLPKDRFSAERLKGVDSTLKIQPAKLEDSAVYLCASSRLDLGKNIQYFGAGTRLSVL.

The rearrangement links TRBV4-3 to TRBJ1-2, with 8 bases aligning to TRBD1. The length of the CDR3 is 15 residues. Trimming removed 4 bases from V and 4 bases from J; junction bases left unmatched: 8. Looked up from germline, CDR1 is LGHNA and CDR2 is YSLEER. The CDR3 coding sequence is TGCGCCAGCAGCCCTACCGACAGGGGAGCCTATGGCTACACCTTC. It encodes CASSPTDRGAYGYTF.

This clone was seen a single time. This rearrangement joins TRBV27 to TRBJ1-2; the match to TRBD1 covers 11 bases. J gave up 2 bases and V 6 bases, and 5 bases lay outside the gene matches. CDR3 size: 15 residues. Germline-derived CDR1 and CDR2 are MNHEY and SMNVEV (reference sequence). The CDR3 reads CASRRTGGRNYGYTF. The CDR3 coding sequence is TGTGCCAGCAGACGGACAGGGGGCAGAAACTATGGCTACACCTTC.

This clone came up a few times. The chain employs TRBV19 and TRBJ2-3, with 7 bases that match TRBD1. Germline CDR1 is LNHDA and CDR2 is SQIVND (reference sequence). The CDR3 runs to 17 residues. Losses at the gene ends were 4 bases for V and 0 bases for J; bases not matched to a gene: 10. CDR3 sequence: CASSNPTGVESTDTQYF. DNA of the CDR3: TGTGCCAGTAGTAACCCCACAGGGGTTGAAAGCACAGATACGCAGTATTTT.

V usage is TRBV7-2 and J usage is TRBJ2-7; 8 bases fit TRBD2. V gave up 2 bases and J gave up 3 bases; unmatched junction bases: 3. CDR3 length: 14 residues. Per the germline V gene, CDR1 is SGHTA and CDR2 is FQGNSA. CDR3 DNA: TGTGCCAGCAGCTTACAGCGGGGGAACTACGAGCAGTACTTC. Its protein product is CASSLQRGNYEQYF.

Comment on this clone: This CDR3 is also generated by other DNA sequences in the sample. This chain joins TRBV15 and TRBJ2-2; 7 bases match TRBD2. After removal of 4 bases from V and 5 bases from J, the junction contained 10 bases not matched to a gene. CDR3 length equals 16 residues. Germline V gene sequence: CDR1 LNHNV, CDR2 YYDKDF (reference sequence). For the CDR3, the DNA is TGTGCCACCAGCACATTGGGAGGGCCGGCAACCGGGGAGCTGTTTTTT. This encodes CATSTLGGPATGELFF.

CDR3 sequence (DNA): TGTGCCAGCTCAAGACAGGGGGTTGGGTACGAGCAGTACTTC. This codes for CASSRQGVGYEQYF. The chain uses TRBV18 and TRBJ2-7, with 9 positions matching TRBD1. CDR1 is KGHSH and CDR2 is LQKENI in the germline V gene. The CDR3 spans 14 residues. V was pared by 5 bases and J by 4 bases, with 6 bases of the junction left unmatched.

The rearrangement links TRBV5-6 to TRBJ2-6, with TRBD1 as a possible D gene (6 bases). CDR3 size: 19 residues. CDR1 is SGHDT, CDR2 YYEEEE, per germline. With 1 base removed from V and 1 base from J, the gap between germline ends came to 18 bases. The CDR3 region is CASSLRSGGHSSGANVLTF. The CDR3 DNA follows: TGTGCCAGCAGCTTGAGGAGTGGGGGCCATTCTTCTGGGGCCAACGTCCTGACTTTC.

J is TRBJ1-2 and V is TRBV19, with 8 bases lining up with TRBD1. This CDR3 region has 14 residues. The ends lost 10 bases at V and 4 bases at J; junction bases unmatched: 11. The V gene's germline CDR1 is LNHDA and CDR2 SQIVND (reference sequence). The chain's CDR3 is CATGDRPTGYGYTF. The CDR3 DNA reads as TGTGCCACCGGGGACAGGCCTACGGGCTATGGCTACACCTTC.

The chain is built from TRBV6-5 and TRBJ2-7; D not resolved. V lost 0 bases and J 3 bases, leaving 12 bases between the germline ends. Germline V CDR1 and CDR2: MNHEY, SVGAGI. This CDR3 has 15 residues. CDR3 nucleotide sequence: TGTGCCAGCAGTTACTCGGCCCACTACAACTACGAGCAGTACTTC. This encodes CASSYSAHYNYEQYF.

The CDR3 region has the DNA TGTGCCAGCAGCCAAGGGGGCATGTCCGGAAACACCATATATTTT. Its translation: CASSQGGMSGNTIYF. The V call is TRBV3-1 (or the pseudogene TRBV3-2), the J call TRBJ1-3, with a tentative D call TRBD1 (5 bases). CDR3 length: 15 residues. Germline V gives CDR1 LGHDT, CDR2 YNNKEL (reference sequence). The ends were cut back, 1 base at V and 4 bases at J, with 11 bases in the middle.

This chain links TRBV6-2 or TRBV6-3 with TRBJ1-1; D possibly corresponds to TRBD1 (5 bases). This CDR3 spans 13 amino acids. Germline V gene data show CDR1 as MNHEY and CDR2 as SVGEGT. V dropped 6 bases and J dropped 1 base, with 9 bases sitting between them. The CDR3 bases are TGTGCCAGCAGCCCCAGGGAGAACACTGAAGCTTTCTTT. Its protein is CASSPRENTEAFF.

The J gene is TRBJ2-7, the V gene TRBV7-9; possibly TRBD2 for D (7 bases). The germline gives CDR1 SEHNR, CDR2 FQNEAQ (reference sequence). V shed 8 bases and J shed 5 bases, with 10 bases lying between them. The CDR3 covers 11 residues. CDR3 region: CASGGAHEQYF. CDR3 sequence (DNA): TGTGCCAGCGGGGGGGCCCACGAGCAGTACTTC.

The rearrangement joins TRBV27 to TRBJ1-1; 7 bases align to TRBD1. This CDR3 has 14 amino acids. CDR1 and CDR2 from the germline V gene are MNHEY and SMNVEV (reference sequence). V trimming: 7 bases; J trimming: 2 bases; junction bases outside the gene matches: 7. The CDR3 nucleotides read TGTGCCAGCAACAAAGGGGGCGCAAACACTGAAGCTTTCTTT. It specifies CASNKGGANTEAFF.

The chain carries TRBV7-9 and TRBJ2-1; 7 nucleotides line up with TRBD1. V lost 5 bases to trimming and J lost 0 bases; unmatched junction nucleotides: 4. CDR3 size: 15 residues. Germline V lookup: CDR1 SEHNR, CDR2 FQNEAQ (reference sequence). The CDR3 nucleotides read TGTGCCAGCAGCGGACAGGAGTTCTCCTACAATGAGCAGTTCTTC. It is translated as CASSGQEFSYNEQFF.

The chain employs TRBV5-1 and TRBJ1-2, with 8 bases matching TRBD1. Germline V gene sequence: CDR1 SGHRS, CDR2 YFSETQ. The V gene end was trimmed by 0 bases and the J gene end by 0 bases; junction bases not matched to a gene: 13. There are 19 residues in the CDR3. CDR3 sequence: CASSLGGIRTGTANYGYTF. The CDR3 bases are TGCGCCAGCAGCTTGGGGGGCATAAGGACAGGGACTGCTAACTATGGCTACACCTTC. The full variable domain, in which reference TRBV5-1 and TRBJ1-2 provide the parts outside the CDR3, is KAGVTQTPRYLIKTRGQQVTLSCSPISGHRSVSWYQQTPGQGLQFLFEYFSETQRNKGNFPGRFSGRQFSNSRSEMNVSTLELGDSALYLCASSLGGIRTGTANYGYTFGSGTRLTVV.

The chain combines TRBV5-4 with TRBJ2-7; 7 positions match TRBD2. The germline CDR1 and CDR2 sequences are SGHNT and YYREEE (reference sequence). There are 16 residues in the CDR3. V was pared by 0 bases and J by 0 bases, with 6 bases of the junction left unmatched. The CDR3 reads CASSLDLGGSSYEQYF. The CDR3 DNA sequence: TGTGCCAGCAGCTTGGATTTGGGGGGGAGCTCCTACGAGCAGTACTTC.

This clone has only one observation. The CDR3 DNA reads TGCGCCAGCAGCTTGGTCTTAACAGAGAACACTGAAGCTTTCTTT. Its protein product is CASSLVLTENTEAFF. The J gene is TRBJ1-1, the V gene TRBV5-1; the D is unclear. The CDR3 has 15 residues. Per the germline V gene, CDR1 is SGHRS and CDR2 is YFSETQ. The V end was cut by 0 bases, the J end by 1 base, with 10 bases between. Drawing the rest from reference TRBV5-1 and TRBJ1-1, the complete variable domain is KAGVTQTPRYLIKTRGQQVTLSCSPISGHRSVSWYQQTPGQGLQFLFEYFSETQRNKGNFPGRFSGRQFSNSRSEMNVSTLELGDSALYLCASSLVLTENTEAFFGQGTRLTVV.